What follows is one T cell receptor beta chain and its context. Germline CDR1 reads MGHRA; CDR2 reads YSYEKL. The CDR3 has 18 residues. The ends were cut back, 4 bases at V and 3 bases at J, with 21 bases in the middle. The sample is drawn from a study of glioma-infiltrating T cells. TCR alpha and beta CDR3 regions were amplified from RNA using iRepertoire nested multiplex PCR. Input was 100-400 ng of tissue mRNA or PBMC total RNA. Each CDR3 protein is one row after TCRdb ran MiXCR on the multiplex PCR reads. Of 40,000 or so distinct CDR3 sequences listed, 20% to 25% were seen once; the top ten hold 5% to 7.5%.

This receptor was identified in a human donor with low-grade glioma or glioblastoma, undergoing nonglioma brain surgery, or in good health (not recorded which). This chain uses TRBV4-1 with TRBJ2-2; D is perhaps TRBD1 (5 bases). Input material: glioma tissue, nonneoplastic brain tissue, or PBMCs (not recorded which). The CDR3 sequence is CASSPGPRLVRDTGELFF. CDR3 in DNA: TGCGCCAGCAGCCCAGGGCCTCGCTTAGTCCGGGACACCGGGGAGCTGTTTTTT.